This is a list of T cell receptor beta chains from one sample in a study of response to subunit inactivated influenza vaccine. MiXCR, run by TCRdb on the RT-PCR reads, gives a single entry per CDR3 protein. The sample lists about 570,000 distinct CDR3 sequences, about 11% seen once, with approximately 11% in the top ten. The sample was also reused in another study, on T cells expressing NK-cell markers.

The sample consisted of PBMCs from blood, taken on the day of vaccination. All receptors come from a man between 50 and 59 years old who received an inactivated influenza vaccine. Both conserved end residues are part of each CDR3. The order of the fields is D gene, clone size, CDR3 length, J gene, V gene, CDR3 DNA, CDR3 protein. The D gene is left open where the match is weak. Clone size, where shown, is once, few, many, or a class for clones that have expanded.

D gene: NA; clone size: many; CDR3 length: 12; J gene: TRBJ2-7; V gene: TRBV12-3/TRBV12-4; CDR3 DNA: TGTGCCAGCAGTCTCAGGGGTATCGAGCAGTACTTC; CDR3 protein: CASSLRGIEQYF
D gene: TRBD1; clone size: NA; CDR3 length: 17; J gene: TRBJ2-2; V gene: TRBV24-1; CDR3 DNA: TGTGCCACCAGTGATACGCGACAGGGGGCTGGCACCGGGGAGCTGTTTTTT; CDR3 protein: CATSDTRQGAGTGELFF
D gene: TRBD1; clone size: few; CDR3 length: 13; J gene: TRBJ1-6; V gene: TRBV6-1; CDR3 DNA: TGTGCCAGCAGTGAAACAGGGGACTCACCCCTCCACTTT; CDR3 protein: CASSETGDSPLHF
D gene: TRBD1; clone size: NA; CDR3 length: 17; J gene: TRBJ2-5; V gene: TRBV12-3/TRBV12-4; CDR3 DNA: TGTGCCAGCAGCCCCGATAGAACCGGGACAGCCCAAGAGACCCAGTACTTC; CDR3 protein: CASSPDRTGTAQETQYF
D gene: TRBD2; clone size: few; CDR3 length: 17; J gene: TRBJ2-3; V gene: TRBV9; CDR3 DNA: TGTGCCAGCAGCGTAGACTCTAGCGGCTTCTACACAGATACGCAGTATTTT; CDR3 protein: CASSVDSSGFYTDTQYF
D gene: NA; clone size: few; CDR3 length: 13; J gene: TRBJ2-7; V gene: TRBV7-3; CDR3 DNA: TGTGCCAGCAGCTTAGAACAAAACTACGAGCAGTACTTC; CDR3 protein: CASSLEQNYEQYF
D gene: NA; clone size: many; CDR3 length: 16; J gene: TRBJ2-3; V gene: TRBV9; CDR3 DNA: TGTGCCAGCAGCGCCGTCGTTGGGGACTCGAGGGATACGCAGTATTTT; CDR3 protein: CASSAVVGDSRDTQYF
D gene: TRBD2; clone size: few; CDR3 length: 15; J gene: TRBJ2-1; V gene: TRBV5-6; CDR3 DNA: TGTGCCAGCAGCTCAACGACTAGCACCTACAATGAGCAGTTCTTC; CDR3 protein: CASSSTTSTYNEQFF
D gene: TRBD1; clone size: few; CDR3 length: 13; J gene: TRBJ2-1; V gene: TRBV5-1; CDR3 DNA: TGCGCCAGCAGCTCTCAAGGGGGCGATGAGCAGTTCTTC; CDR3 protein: CASSSQGGDEQFF
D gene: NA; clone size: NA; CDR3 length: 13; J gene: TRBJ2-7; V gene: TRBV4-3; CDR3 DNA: TGCGCCAGCAGCCAGGGGGAGAGGTACGAGCAGTACTTC; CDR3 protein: CASSQGERYEQYF
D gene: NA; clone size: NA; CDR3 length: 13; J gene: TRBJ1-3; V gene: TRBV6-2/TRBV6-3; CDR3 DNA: TGTGCCAGCAGCGGGACGATGGAAAACACCATATATTTT; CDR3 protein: CASSGTMENTIYF
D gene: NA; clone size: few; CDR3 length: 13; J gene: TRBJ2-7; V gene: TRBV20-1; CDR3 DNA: TGCAGTGCTAGAGACAGGCTTCCCTACGAGCAGTACTTC; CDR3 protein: CSARDRLPYEQYF
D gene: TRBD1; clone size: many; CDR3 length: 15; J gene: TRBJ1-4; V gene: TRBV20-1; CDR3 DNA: TGCAGTGCTGATGCCGGGACAGCCTCTAATGAAAAACTGTTTTTT; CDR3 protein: CSADAGTASNEKLFF
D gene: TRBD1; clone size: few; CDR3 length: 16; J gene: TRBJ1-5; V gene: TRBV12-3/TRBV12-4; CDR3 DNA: TGTGCCAGCACCAACGACAGGGTATGGCGCAATCAGCCCCAGCATTTT; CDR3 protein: CASTNDRVWRNQPQHF
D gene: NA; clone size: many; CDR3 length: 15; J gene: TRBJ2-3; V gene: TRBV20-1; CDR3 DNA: TGCAGTGCTAGAGAGCAGGGCCCCGCGACAGATACGCAGTATTTT; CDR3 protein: CSAREQGPATDTQYF
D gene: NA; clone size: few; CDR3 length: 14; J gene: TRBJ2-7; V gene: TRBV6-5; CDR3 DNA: TGTGCCAGCAGCTATCATCGGAAGACCTACGAGCAGTACTTC; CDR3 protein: CASSYHRKTYEQYF
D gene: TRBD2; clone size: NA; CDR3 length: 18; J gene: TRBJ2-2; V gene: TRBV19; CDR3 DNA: TGTGCCAGTAAAGGTCCGTGGACTAGCGGGATTTTCACGGGGGAGCTGTTTTTT; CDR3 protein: CASKGPWTSGIFTGELFF
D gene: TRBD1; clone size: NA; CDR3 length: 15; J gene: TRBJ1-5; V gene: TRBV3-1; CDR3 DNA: TGTGCCAGCAGCTACGGGACAGGGGTCAATCAGCCCCAGCATTTT; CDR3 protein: CASSYGTGVNQPQHF
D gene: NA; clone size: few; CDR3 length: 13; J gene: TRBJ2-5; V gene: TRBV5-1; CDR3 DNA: TGCCCCAGCAGCTTGGCAAGGGAAATGACCCAGTACTTC; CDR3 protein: CPSSLAREMTQYF
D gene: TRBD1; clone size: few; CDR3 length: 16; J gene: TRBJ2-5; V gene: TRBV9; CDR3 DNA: TGTGCCAGCAGCCCTCGACAGGGCACCCAAAGAGAGACCCAGTACTTC; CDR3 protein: CASSPRQGTQRETQYF
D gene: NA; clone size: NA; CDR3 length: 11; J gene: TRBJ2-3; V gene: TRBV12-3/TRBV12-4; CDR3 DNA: TGTGCCAGCAGTTTGGGTCATACGCAGTATTTT; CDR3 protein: CASSLGHTQYF
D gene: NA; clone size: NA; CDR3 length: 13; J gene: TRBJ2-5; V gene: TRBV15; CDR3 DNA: TGTGCCACCAGCCAGGGACTGATAGAGACCCAGTACTTC; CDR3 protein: CATSQGLIETQYF
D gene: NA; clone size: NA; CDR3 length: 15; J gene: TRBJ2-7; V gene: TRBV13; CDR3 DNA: TGTGCCAGCAGCTTCCCGGGCAGGGGTCCCTACGAGCAGTACTTC; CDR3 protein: CASSFPGRGPYEQYF
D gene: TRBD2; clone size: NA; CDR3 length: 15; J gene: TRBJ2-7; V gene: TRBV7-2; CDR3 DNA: TGTGCCAGCAGCCCAGCTAGCGGGCCCCCCTACGAGCAGTACTTC; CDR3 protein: CASSPASGPPYEQYF
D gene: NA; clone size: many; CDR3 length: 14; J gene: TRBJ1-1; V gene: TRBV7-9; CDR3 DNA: TGTGCCAGCAGCTCGCTCAGGATGAACACTGAAGCTTTCTTT; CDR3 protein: CASSSLRMNTEAFF
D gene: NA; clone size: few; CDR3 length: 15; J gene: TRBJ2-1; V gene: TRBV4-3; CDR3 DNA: TGCGCCAGCAGCCAAGTCGCGGGACAACTCAATGAGCAGTTCTTC; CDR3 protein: CASSQVAGQLNEQFF
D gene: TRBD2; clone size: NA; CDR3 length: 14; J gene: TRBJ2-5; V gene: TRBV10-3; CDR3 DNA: TGTGCCATCAGTGACGGGCTAGCGGGAGAGACCCAGTACTTC; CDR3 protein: CAISDGLAGETQYF
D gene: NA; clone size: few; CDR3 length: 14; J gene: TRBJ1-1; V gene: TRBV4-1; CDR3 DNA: TGCGCCAGCAGCCAGGGGGATTTGAACACTGAAGCTTTCTTT; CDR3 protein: CASSQGDLNTEAFF
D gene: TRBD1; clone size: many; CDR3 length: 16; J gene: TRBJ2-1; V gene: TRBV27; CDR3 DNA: TGTGCCAGCAGTTTATCGGGGACAGGGGGCGCCGGTGAGCAGTTCTTC; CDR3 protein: CASSLSGTGGAGEQFF
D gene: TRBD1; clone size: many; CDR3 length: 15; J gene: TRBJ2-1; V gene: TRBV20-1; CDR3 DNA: TGCAGTGCTAGGGCGACAGGGGAACTCTTCGATGAGCAGTTCTTC; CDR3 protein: CSARATGELFDEQFF
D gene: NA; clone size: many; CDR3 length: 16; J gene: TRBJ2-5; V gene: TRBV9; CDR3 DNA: TGTGCCAGCAGCGTAGGACCCCGACGGAACCAAGAGACCCAGTACTTC; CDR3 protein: CASSVGPRRNQETQYF
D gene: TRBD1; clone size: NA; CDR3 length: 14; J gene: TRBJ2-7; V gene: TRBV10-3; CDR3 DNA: TGTGCCATCAGTTACCGGGACAGGGGGAACGAGCAGTACTTC; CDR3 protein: CAISYRDRGNEQYF
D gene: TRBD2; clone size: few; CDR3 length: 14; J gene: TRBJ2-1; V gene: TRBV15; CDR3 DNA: TGTGCCACCAGCAGAGATCCTAGCGGGAATGAGCAGTTCTTC; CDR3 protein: CATSRDPSGNEQFF
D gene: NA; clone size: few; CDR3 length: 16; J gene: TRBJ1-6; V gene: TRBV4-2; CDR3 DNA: TGTGCCAGCAGCCAAGATCGGGCAGGGAATAATTCACCCCTCCACTTT; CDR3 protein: CASSQDRAGNNSPLHF
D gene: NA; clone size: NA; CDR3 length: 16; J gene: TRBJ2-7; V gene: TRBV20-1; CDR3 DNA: TGCAGTGCTAGAGGAACTTTGGGGATCAGCTCCTACGAGCAGTACTTC; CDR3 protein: CSARGTLGISSYEQYF
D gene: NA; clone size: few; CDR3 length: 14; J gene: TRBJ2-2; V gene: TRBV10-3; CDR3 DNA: TGTGCCATCAGCAAATCTACAGGGACCGGGGAGCTGTTTTTT; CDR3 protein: CAISKSTGTGELFF
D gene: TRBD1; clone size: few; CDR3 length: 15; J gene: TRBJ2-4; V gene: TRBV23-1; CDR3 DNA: TGCGCCAGCAGTCAATCGGGACAGAAGAAAAACATTCAGTACTTC; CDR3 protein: CASSQSGQKKNIQYF
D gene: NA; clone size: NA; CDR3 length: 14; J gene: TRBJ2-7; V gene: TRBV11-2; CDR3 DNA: TGTGCCAGCAGCTTAGATTGGGCGGGCTACGAGCAGTACTTC; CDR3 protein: CASSLDWAGYEQYF
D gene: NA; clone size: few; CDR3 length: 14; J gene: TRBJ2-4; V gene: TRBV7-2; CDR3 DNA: TGTGCCAGCAGCTGGAGCAGGGACGGAACCATTCAGTACTTC; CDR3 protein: CASSWSRDGTIQYF
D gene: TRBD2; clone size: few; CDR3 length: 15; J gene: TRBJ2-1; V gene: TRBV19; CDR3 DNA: TGTGCCAGCCAAGAAAAAGGACTAGCCTACAATGAGCAGTTCTTC; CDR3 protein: CASQEKGLAYNEQFF
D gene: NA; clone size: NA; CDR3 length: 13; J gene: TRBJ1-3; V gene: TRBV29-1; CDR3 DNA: TGCAGCGTCGCCCCCAGATACGGAAACACCATATATTTT; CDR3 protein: CSVAPRYGNTIYF
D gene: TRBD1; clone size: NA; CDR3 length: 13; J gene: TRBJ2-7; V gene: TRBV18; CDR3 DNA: TGTGCCAGCTCACCAAAGGACAGGGGGAAGCAGTACTTC; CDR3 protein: CASSPKDRGKQYF
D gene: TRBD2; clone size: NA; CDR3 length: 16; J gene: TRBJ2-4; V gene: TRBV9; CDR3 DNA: TGTGCCAGCAGCGTAGGCACTAGCGGGAGTATCAACATTCAGTACTTC; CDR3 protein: CASSVGTSGSINIQYF
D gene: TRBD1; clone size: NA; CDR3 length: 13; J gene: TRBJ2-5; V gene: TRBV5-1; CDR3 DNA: TGCGCCAGCAGCTTGGACAGGGGGAGAGCCCAGTACTTC; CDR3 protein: CASSLDRGRAQYF
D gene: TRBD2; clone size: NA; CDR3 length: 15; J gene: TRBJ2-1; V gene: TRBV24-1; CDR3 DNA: TGTGCCACCAGCCAAAATCTAGCGGGAGCCGGTGAGCAGTTCTTC; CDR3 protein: CATSQNLAGAGEQFF
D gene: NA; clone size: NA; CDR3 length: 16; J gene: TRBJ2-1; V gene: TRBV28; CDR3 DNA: TGTGCCAGCAGACCATATAGCGGGACAGGTACCAATGAGCAGTTCTTC; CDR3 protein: CASRPYSGTGTNEQFF
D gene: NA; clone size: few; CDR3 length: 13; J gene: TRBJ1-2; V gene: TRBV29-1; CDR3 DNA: TGCAGCGTTGAACCTGGGGGGCGGAGCGGCTACACCTTC; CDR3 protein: CSVEPGGRSGYTF
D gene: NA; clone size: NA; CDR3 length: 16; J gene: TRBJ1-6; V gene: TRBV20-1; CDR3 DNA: TGCAGTGCTAGATGGCGGACCCGCTCCTATAATTCACCCCTCCACTTT; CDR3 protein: CSARWRTRSYNSPLHF
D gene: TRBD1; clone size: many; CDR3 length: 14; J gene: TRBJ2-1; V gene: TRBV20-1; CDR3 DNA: TGCAGTGCTAGGGGAGGACAGGGCCCTAATGAGCAGTTCTTC; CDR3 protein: CSARGGQGPNEQFF
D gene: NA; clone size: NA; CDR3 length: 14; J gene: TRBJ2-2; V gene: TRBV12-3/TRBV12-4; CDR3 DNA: TGTGCCAGCACGGTTTGGAGTAGCACCGGGGAGCTGTTTTTT; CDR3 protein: CASTVWSSTGELFF
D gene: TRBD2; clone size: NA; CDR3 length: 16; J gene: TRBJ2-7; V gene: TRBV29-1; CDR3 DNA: TGCAGCGTTTATGGAGGGTTAGCGGGAGGTACCTACGAGCAGTACTTC; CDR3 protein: CSVYGGLAGGTYEQYF
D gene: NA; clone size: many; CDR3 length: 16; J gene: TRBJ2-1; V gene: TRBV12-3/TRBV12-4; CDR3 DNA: TGTGCCAGCAGTTTCAGGCGAACGGCCCTTACCGATGAGCAGTTCTTC; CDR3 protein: CASSFRRTALTDEQFF
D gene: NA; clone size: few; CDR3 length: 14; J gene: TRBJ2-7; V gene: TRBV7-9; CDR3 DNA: TGTGCCAGCAGCCTAGACAGGTCAAACTACGAGCAGTACTTC; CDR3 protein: CASSLDRSNYEQYF
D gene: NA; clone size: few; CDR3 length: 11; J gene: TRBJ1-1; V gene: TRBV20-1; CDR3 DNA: TGCAGTGCTAGAGGGGCGGTGGAAGCTTTCTTT; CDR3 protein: CSARGAVEAFF
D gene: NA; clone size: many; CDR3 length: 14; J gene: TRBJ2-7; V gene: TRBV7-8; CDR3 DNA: TGTGCCAGCAGGGAGGGTTCCCTGCCGCTCGAGCAGTACTTC; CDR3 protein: CASREGSLPLEQYF
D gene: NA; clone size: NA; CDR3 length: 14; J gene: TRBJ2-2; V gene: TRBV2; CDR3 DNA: TGTGCCAGTGGGACTGGAGCTTACACCGGGGAGCTGTTTTTT; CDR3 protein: CASGTGAYTGELFF
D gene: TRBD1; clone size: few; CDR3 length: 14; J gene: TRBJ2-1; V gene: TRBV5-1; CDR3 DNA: TGCGCCAGCAGCACACAGGGGTCCTACAATGAGCAGTTCTTC; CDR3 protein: CASSTQGSYNEQFF
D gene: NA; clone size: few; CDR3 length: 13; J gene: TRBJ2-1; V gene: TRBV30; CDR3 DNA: TGTGCCTGGAGTGAGAGCTCCTACAATGAGCAGTTCTTC; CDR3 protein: CAWSESSYNEQFF
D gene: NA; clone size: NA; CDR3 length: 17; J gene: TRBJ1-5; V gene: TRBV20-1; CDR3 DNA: TGCAGTGCTAGAGAGACAGCTCGGGGTGGGAGCAATCAGCCCCAGCATTTT; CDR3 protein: CSARETARGGSNQPQHF